These T cell receptor beta chains were read from a single sample in a study of cytomegalovirus exposure and HLA in healthy donors. Generated by immunoSEQ multiplex PCR, the TCRdb table keeps only in-frame clones and is missing some. The sample includes 150,000 to 200,000 clones, 80% seen only once; the top ten take about 7%. The sample comprised PBMCs. The receptors were gathered from a young man in good health and CMV-seropositive. Each CDR3 is given with its conserved first and last residue. The D gene is left open where the match is weak. Clone size appears in some rows only: once, few, many, or a class for an expanded clone.

TRBJ1-4 | . | TRBV25-1 | TRBD1 | CASSEGAGGREKLFF | TGTGCCAGCAGTGAAGGGGCAGGGGGACGGGAAAAACTGTTTTTT
TRBJ1-3 | few | TRBV19 | TRBD1 | CASSDRGSVNTIYF | TGTGCCAGTAGTGACAGGGGTTCAGTAAACACCATATATTTT
TRBJ2-6 | once | TRBV30 | TRBD1 | CAWSSLRSAGQGSSGANVLTF | TGTGCCTGGTCATCCCTAAGGTCCGCGGGACAGGGGAGCTCTGGGGCCAACGTCCTGACTTTC
TRBJ1-2 | . | TRBV29-1 | . | CSGGDPGGGYTF | TGCAGCGGAGGGGACCCCGGGGGAGGCTACACCTTC
TRBJ2-5 | . | TRBV2 | . | CASSELRETQYF | TGTGCCAGCAGTGAACTGAGAGAGACCCAGTACTTC
TRBJ2-5 | . | TRBV5-4 | TRBD2 | CASSYGGEETQYF | TGTGCCAGCAGCTACGGGGGGGAAGAGACCCAGTACTTC
TRBJ2-6 | few | TRBV4-3 | TRBD2 | CASSQQTSGGSGANVLTF | TGCGCCAGCAGCCAACAAACTAGCGGGGGGTCTGGGGCCAACGTCCTGACTTTC
TRBJ1-2 | few | TRBV14 | . | CASSQVPRGHGYTF | TGTGCCAGCAGCCAAGTCCCGCGAGGGCATGGCTACACCTTC
TRBJ1-6 | . | TRBV28 | . | CASIPPGGSLSGSPLHF | TGTGCCAGCATCCCACCCGGGGGGTCTTTATCCGGTTCACCCCTCCACTTT
TRBJ2-3 | . | TRBV27 | TRBD2 | CASSLKAGGSTDTQYF | TGTGCCAGCAGTTTAAAGGCGGGAGGAAGCACAGATACGCAGTATTTT
TRBJ2-2 | once | TRBV4-1 | . | CASSQDWGDTGELFF | TGCGCCAGCAGCCAAGATTGGGGAGATACCGGGGAGCTGTTTTTT
TRBJ2-5 | . | TRBV27 | TRBD1 | CASRTGAFQETQYF | TGTGCCAGTCGGACAGGGGCCTTCCAAGAGACCCAGTACTTC
TRBJ1-2 | . | TRBV5-1 | TRBD1 | CASRRDREGYGYTF | TGCGCCAGCAGGCGGGACAGGGAAGGCTATGGCTACACCTTC
TRBJ2-1 | . | TRBV11-1 | TRBD1 | CASSPNTPGQGAGEQFF | TGTGCCAGCAGCCCCAACACGCCGGGACAGGGGGCCGGTGAGCAGTTCTTC
TRBJ2-1 | . | TRBV6-6 | TRBD2 | CASRWLAGGGDEQFF | TGTGCCAGCAGGTGGCTAGCGGGAGGTGGCGATGAGCAGTTCTTC
TRBJ2-5 | . | TRBV6-6 | . | CASKTRGPVGGETQYF | TGTGCCAGTAAGACTAGAGGCCCGGTGGGGGGAGAGACCCAGTACTTC
TRBJ1-4 | few | TRBV30 | . | CAWSVNRNEKLFF | TGTGCCTGGAGTGTGAACCGGAATGAAAAACTGTTTTTT
TRBJ2-1 | . | TRBV7-2 | . | CASSFSGSSYNEQFF | TGTGCCAGCAGCTTTAGCGGAAGCTCCTACAATGAGCAGTTCTTC
TRBJ1-2 | . | TRBV19 | TRBD1 | CATLNRLGQGALGYGYTF | TGTGCCACCCTAAATAGATTGGGGCAGGGGGCGCTTGGCTATGGCTACACCTTC
TRBJ2-5 | . | TRBV14 | TRBD1 | CASSPDREEGQETQYF | TGTGCCAGCAGCCCAGACAGGGAAGAAGGACAAGAGACCCAGTACTTC
TRBJ2-1 | . | TRBV5-6 | . | CASSLAGNEQFF | TGTGCCAGCAGCTTGGCCGGGAATGAGCAGTTCTTC
TRBJ1-1 | . | TRBV19 | . | CASTVDSMNTEAFF | TGTGCCAGTACCGTGGACAGCATGAACACTGAAGCTTTCTTT
TRBJ2-5 | . | TRBV5-6 | TRBD2 | CASTLTTSGVGETQYF | TGTGCCAGCACCCTTACGACTAGCGGAGTCGGAGAGACCCAGTACTTC
TRBJ2-7 | . | TRBV29-1 | . | CSVESAGSYEQYF | TGCAGCGTGGAGTCAGCGGGCTCCTACGAGCAGTACTTC
TRBJ1-4 | few | TRBV12-5 | . | CASGLWGRQTTNEKLFF | TGTGCTAGTGGTTTGTGGGGAAGACAGACAACTAATGAAAAACTGTTTTTT
TRBJ2-1 | . | TRBV2 | TRBD2 | CATGPAGLSYNEQFF | TGTGCCACCGGTCCAGCGGGGCTATCCTACAATGAGCAGTTCTTC
TRBJ1-4 | . | TRBV28 | TRBD1 | CASSLDRALWEKLFF | TGTGCCAGCAGCCTCGACAGGGCGCTGTGGGAAAAACTGTTTTTT
TRBJ2-1 | few | TRBV19 | TRBD1 | CASSIAGTGLYNEQFF | TGTGCCAGTAGTATAGCCGGGACAGGGCTCTACAATGAGCAGTTCTTC
TRBJ2-5 | . | TRBV29-1 | TRBD1 | CSVKGQLKQETQYF | TGCAGCGTAAAGGGACAGCTTAAACAAGAGACCCAGTACTTC
TRBJ2-7 | . | TRBV11-2 | . | CASSFCTFCSSYEQYF | TGTGCCAGCAGCTTTTGTACCTTCTGTAGCTCCTACGAGCAGTACTTC
TRBJ2-2 | . | TRBV7-2 | TRBD1 | CASSLAGTGRVGELFF | TGTGCCAGCAGCTTAGCCGGGACAGGGCGAGTCGGGGAGCTGTTTTTT
TRBJ1-5 | . | TRBV15 | . | CATSRDVTGNQPQHF | TGTGCCACCAGCAGAGATGTCACAGGCAATCAGCCCCAGCATTTT
TRBJ1-2 | . | TRBV2 | TRBD1 | CATRGQGADGYTF | TGTGCCACCAGAGGACAGGGGGCTGATGGCTACACCTTC
TRBJ1-1 | . | TRBV10-3 | . | CAIKAQAGNTEAFF | TGTGCCATCAAGGCCCAGGCGGGGAACACTGAAGCTTTCTTT
TRBJ2-1 | . | TRBV9 | TRBD2 | CASSVGGGESNEQFF | TGTGCCAGCAGCGTAGGTGGGGGGGAGTCTAATGAGCAGTTCTTC
TRBJ2-1 | . | TRBV7-9 | . | CASSPPIRGGDNEQFF | TGTGCCAGCAGCCCCCCGATTAGGGGGGGTGACAATGAGCAGTTCTTC
TRBJ2-7 | . | TRBV6-5 | TRBD1 | CASSNRQGTYEQYF | TGTGCCAGCAGTAATCGACAGGGAACCTACGAGCAGTACTTC
TRBJ1-2 | once | TRBV5-6 | TRBD1 | CASSWGGQGGNYGYTF | TGTGCCAGCAGCTGGGGGGGACAGGGTGGGAACTATGGCTACACCTTC
TRBJ2-7 | . | TRBV5-1 | TRBD1 | CASSLTGQGTYEQYF | TGCGCCAGCAGCTTGACGGGACAGGGGACCTACGAGCAGTACTTC
TRBJ2-7 | . | TRBV5-1 | TRBD2 | CASSSGLNVGEQYF | TGCGCCAGCAGCTCGGGACTAAATGTGGGGGAGCAGTACTTC
TRBJ2-4 | . | TRBV7-8 | . | CASSLAASTNIQYF | TGTGCCAGCAGCTTAGCGGCTAGCACCAACATTCAGTACTTC
TRBJ1-2 | few | TRBV27 | TRBD1 | CASSLSDRVATYGYTF | TGTGCCAGCAGTTTATCTGACAGGGTTGCAACCTATGGCTACACCTTC
TRBJ2-7 | . | TRBV28 | . | CASSSLAPYEQYF | TGTGCCAGCAGTTCCTTGGCTCCCTACGAGCAGTACTTC
TRBJ1-5 | . | TRBV7-9 | . | CASSLNSQPQHF | TGTGCCAGCAGCTTGAACAGTCAGCCCCAGCATTTT